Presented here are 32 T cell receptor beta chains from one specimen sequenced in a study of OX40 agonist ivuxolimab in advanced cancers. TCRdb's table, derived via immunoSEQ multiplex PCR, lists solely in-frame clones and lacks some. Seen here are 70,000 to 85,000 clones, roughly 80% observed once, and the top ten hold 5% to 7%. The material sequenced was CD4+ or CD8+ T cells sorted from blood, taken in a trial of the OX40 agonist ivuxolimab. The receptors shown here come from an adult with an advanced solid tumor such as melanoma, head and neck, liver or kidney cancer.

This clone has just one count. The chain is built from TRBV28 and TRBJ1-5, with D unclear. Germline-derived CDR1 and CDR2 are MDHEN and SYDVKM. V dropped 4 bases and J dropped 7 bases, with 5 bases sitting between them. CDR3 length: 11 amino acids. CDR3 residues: CASSCSQPQHF. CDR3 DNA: TGTGCCAGCAGTTGCTCCCAGCCCCAGCATTTT.

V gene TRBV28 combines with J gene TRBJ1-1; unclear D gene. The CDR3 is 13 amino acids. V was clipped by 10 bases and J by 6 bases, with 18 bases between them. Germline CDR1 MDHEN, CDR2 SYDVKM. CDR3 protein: CATKLPGGPEAFF. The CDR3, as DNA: TGTGCCACCAAACTCCCGGGAGGTCCTGAAGCTTTCTTT. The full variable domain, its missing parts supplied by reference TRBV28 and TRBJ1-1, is DVKVTQSSRYLVKRTGEKVFLECVQDMDHENMFWYRQDPGLGLRLIYFSYDVKMKEKGDIPEGYSVSREKKERFSLILESASTNQTSMYLCATKLPGGPEAFFGQGTRLTVV.

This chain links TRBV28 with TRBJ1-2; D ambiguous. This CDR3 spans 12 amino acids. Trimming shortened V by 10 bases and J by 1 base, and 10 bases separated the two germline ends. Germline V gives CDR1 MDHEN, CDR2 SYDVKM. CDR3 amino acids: CAIDAFNYGYTF. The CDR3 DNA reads TGTGCCATCGACGCGTTTAACTATGGCTACACCTTC.

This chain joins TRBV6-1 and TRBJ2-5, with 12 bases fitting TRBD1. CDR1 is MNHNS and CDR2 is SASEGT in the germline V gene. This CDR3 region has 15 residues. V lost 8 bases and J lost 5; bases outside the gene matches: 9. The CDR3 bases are TGTGCCAGCGGACCGGGGACAGGGGGCCACGAGACCCAGTACTTC. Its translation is CASGPGTGGHETQYF.

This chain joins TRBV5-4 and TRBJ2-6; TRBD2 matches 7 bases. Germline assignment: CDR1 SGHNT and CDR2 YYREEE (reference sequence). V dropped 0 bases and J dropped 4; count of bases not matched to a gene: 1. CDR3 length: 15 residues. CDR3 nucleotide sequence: TGTGCCAGCAGCTTGGTCGGGAGGGGGGCCAACGTCCTGACTTTC. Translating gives CASSLVGRGANVLTF.

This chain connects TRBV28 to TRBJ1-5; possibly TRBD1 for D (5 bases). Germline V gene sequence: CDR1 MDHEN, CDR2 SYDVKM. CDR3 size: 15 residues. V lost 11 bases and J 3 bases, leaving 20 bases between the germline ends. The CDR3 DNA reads TGTGCCGGGTCAACGTCCGGGGCGAACAATCAGCCCCAGCATTTT. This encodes CAGSTSGANNQPQHF. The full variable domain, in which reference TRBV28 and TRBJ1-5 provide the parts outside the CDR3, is DVKVTQSSRYLVKRTGEKVFLECVQDMDHENMFWYRQDPGLGLRLIYFSYDVKMKEKGDIPEGYSVSREKKERFSLILESASTNQTSMYLCAGSTSGANNQPQHFGDGTRLSIL.

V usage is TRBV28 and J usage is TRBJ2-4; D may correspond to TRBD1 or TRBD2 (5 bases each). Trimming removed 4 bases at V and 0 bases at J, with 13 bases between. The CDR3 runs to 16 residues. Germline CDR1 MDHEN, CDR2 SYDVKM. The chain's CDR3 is CASSSRGALAKNIQYF. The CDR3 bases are TGTGCCAGCAGTTCACGGGGCGCTCTAGCCAAAAACATTCAGTACTTC.

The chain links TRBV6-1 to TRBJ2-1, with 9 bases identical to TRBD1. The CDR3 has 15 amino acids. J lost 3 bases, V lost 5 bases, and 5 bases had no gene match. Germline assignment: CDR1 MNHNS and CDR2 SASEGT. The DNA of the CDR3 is TGTGCCAGCAGTCAACAGGGGGCATACTACAATGAGCAGTTCTTC. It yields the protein CASSQQGAYYNEQFF.

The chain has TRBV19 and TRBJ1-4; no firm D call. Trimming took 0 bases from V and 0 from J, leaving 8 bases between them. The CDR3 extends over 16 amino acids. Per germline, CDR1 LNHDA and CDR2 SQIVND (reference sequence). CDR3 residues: CASSIDGLSTNEKLFF. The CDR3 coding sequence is TGTGCCAGTAGTATAGACGGGCTCTCAACTAATGAAAAACTGTTTTTT.

CDR3 DNA sequence: TGTGCCACCAGCCTCGGGGGGGCGGCAACAGATACGCAGTATTTT. Translation gives CATSLGGAATDTQYF. The V and J genes are TRBV15 and TRBJ2-3; 8 bases line up with TRBD2. J was trimmed by 3 bases and V by 5 bases; bases with no gene match: 7. CDR1 and CDR2 (germline): LNHNV, YYDKDF (reference sequence). The CDR3 sequence is 15 residues long. The full variable domain, its missing parts supplied by reference TRBV15 and TRBJ2-3, is DAMVIQNPRYQVTQFGKPVTLSCSQTLNHNVMYWYQQKSSQAPKLLFHYYDKDFNNEADTPDNFQSRRPNTSFCFLDIRSPGLGDTAMYLCATSLGGAATDTQYFGPGTRLTVL.

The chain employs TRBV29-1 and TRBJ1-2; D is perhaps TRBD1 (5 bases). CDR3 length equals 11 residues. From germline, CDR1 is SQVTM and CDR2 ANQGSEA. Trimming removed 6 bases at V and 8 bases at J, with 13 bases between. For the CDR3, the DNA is TGCAGCGTCGTTCAGGGTGGGGGCTACACCTTC. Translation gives CSVVQGGGYTF.

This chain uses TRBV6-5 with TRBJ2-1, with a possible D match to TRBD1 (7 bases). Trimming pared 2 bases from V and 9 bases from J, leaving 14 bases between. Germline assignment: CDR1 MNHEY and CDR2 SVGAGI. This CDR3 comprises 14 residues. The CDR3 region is CASSYQGGEAEQFF. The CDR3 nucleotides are TGTGCCAGCAGTTACCAGGGGGGTGAGGCTGAGCAGTTCTTC.

This CDR3 reads CASSVSGDSGNTIYF. The CDR3 DNA reads as TGTGCCAGCAGCGTATCAGGGGACTCTGGAAACACCATATATTTT. V gene TRBV9 combines with J gene TRBJ1-3; tentatively, D is TRBD1 (6 bases). The length of the CDR3 is 15 residues. The V end lost 1 base, the J end lost 0 bases, and 8 bases lay between the germline ends. Germline values: CDR1 SGDLS, CDR2 YYNGEE.

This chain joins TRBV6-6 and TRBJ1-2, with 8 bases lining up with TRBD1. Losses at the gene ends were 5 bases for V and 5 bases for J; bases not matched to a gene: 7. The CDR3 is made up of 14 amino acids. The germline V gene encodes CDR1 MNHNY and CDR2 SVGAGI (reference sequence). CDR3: CASSPWDRFYGYTF. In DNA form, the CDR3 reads TGTGCCAGCAGTCCGTGGGACAGGTTTTATGGCTACACCTTC.

The CDR3 reads CASSLSSGTGANVLTF. Written as DNA, the CDR3 is TGTGCCAGCAGCTTGTCGAGCGGGACTGGGGCCAACGTCCTGACTTTC. The J gene is TRBJ2-6, the V gene TRBV5-5; 7 nucleotides agree with TRBD2. V was pared by 1 base and J by 2 bases, with 3 bases of the junction left unmatched. Looked up from germline, CDR1 is SGHKS and CDR2 is YYEKEE (reference sequence). The CDR3 loop spans 16 amino acids. Full variable domain (remainder filled in from reference TRBV5-5 and TRBJ2-6): DAGVTQSPTHLIKTRGQQVTLRCSPISGHKSVSWYQQVLGQGPQFIFQYYEKEERGRGNFPDRFSARQFPNYSSELNVNALLLGDSALYLCASSLSSGTGANVLTFGAGSRLTVL.

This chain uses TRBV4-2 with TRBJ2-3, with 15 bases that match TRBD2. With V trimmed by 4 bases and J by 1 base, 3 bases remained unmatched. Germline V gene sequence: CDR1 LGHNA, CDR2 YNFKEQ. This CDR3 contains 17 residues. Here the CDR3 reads CASSLRTSGGGTDTQYF. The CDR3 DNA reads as TGTGCCAGCAGCCTTCGGACTAGCGGGGGGGGCACAGATACGCAGTATTTT.

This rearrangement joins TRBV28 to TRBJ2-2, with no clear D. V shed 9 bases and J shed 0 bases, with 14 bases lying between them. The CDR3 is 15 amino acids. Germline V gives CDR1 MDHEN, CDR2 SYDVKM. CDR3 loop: CASRNPSPNTGELFF. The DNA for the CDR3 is TGTGCCAGTAGAAACCCCTCCCCGAACACCGGGGAGCTGTTTTTT.

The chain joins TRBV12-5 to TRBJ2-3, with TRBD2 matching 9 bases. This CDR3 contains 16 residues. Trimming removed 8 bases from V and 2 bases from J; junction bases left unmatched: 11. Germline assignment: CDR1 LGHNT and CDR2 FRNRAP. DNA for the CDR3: TGTGCTAGTACGGGGAGCGGGGGGTCCCTCACAGATACGCAGTATTTT. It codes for CASTGSGGSLTDTQYF.

CDR3 residues: CASSPGQRNTGELFF. The CDR3 DNA follows: TGTGCCAGCTCACCCGGACAGAGGAACACCGGGGAGCTGTTTTTT. The chain employs TRBV18 and TRBJ2-2, with D possibly matching TRBD1 (6 bases). The germline gives CDR1 KGHSH, CDR2 LQKENI. This CDR3 spans 15 amino acids. The V and J ends lost 3 bases and 1 base respectively, with 9 bases between them.

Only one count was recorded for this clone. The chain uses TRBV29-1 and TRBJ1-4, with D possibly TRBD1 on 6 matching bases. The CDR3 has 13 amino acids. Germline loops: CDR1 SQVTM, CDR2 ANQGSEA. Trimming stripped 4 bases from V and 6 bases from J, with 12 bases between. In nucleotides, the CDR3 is TGCAGCGTTGCACAGGGCCAGGATGAAAAACTGTTTTTT. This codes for CSVAQGQDEKLFF. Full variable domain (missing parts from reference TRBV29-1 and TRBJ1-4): SAVISQKPSRDICQRGTSLTIQCQVDSQVTMMFWYRQQPGQSLTLIATANQGSEATYESGFVIDKFPISRPNLTFSTLTVSNMSPEDSSIYLCSVAQGQDEKLFFGSGTQLSVL.

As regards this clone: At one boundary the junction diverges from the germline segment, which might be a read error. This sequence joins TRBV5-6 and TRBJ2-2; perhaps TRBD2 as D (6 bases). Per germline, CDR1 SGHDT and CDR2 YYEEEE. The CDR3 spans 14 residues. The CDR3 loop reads CASSLDPTVGGLFF. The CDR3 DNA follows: TGTGCCAGCAGCTTGGACCCCACAGTGGGGGGGCTGTTTTTT.

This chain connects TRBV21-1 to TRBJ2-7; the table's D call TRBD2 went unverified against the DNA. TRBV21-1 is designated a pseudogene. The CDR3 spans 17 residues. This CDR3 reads CASSKALAGGWFYEQYF. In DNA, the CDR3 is TGTGCCAGCAGCAAAGCGCTGGCGGGAGGGTGGTTTTACGAGCAGTACTTC.

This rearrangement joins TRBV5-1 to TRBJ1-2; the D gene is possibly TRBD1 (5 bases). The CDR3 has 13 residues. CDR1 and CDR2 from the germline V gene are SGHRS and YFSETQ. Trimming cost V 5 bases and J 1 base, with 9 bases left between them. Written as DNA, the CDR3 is TGCGCCAGCAGGAGGGGCGGTAACTATGGCTACACCTTC. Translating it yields CASRRGGNYGYTF.

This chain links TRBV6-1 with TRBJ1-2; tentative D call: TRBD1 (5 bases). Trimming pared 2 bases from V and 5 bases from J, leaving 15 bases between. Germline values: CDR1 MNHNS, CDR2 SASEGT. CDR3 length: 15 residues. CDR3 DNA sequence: TGTGCCAGCAGTGAATCAATAGGAGGGGCGTATGGCTACACCTTC. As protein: CASSESIGGAYGYTF.

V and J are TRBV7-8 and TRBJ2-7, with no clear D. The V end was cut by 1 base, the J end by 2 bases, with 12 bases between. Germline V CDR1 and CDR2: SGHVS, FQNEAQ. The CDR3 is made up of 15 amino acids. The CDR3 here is CASSLGLDGAYEQYF. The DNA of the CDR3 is TGTGCCAGCAGCTTAGGATTGGACGGAGCCTACGAGCAGTACTTC. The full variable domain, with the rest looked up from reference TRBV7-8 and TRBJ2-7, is GAGVSQSPRYKVAKRGQDVALRCDPISGHVSLFWYQQALGQGPEFLTYFQNEAQLDKSGLPSDRFFAERPEGSVSTLKIQRTQQEDSAVYLCASSLGLDGAYEQYFGPGTRLTVT.

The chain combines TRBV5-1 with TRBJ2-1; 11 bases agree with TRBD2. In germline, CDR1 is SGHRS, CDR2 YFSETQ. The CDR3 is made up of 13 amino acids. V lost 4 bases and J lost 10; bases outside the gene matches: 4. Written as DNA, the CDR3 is TGCGCCAGCAGCACTAGCGGGAGTGAGGAGCAGTTCTTC. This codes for CASSTSGSEEQFF.

The CDR3 nucleotides read TGTGCCAGCAGTCCTTCGGGCGCGGTGGGCGAGCAGTACTTC. This codes for CASSPSGAVGEQYF. This chain joins TRBV7-9 and TRBJ2-7; D gene uncertain. The CDR3 runs to 14 residues. Germline assignment: CDR1 SEHNR and CDR2 FQNEAQ (reference sequence). V was shortened by 6 bases and J by 6 bases, with 18 bases between the two germline ends.

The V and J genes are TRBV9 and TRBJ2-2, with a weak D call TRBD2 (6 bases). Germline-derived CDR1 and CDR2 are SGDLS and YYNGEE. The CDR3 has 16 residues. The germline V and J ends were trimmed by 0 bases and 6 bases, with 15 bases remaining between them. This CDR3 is CASSVEAGSLAGELFF. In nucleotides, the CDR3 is TGTGCCAGCAGCGTAGAGGCGGGAAGTTTGGCCGGGGAGCTGTTTTTT.

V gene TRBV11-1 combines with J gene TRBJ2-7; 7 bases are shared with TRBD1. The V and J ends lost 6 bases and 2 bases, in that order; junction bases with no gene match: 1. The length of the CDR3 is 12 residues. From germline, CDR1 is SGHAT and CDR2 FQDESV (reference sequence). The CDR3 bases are TGTGCCAGCAGAGGGACAGCCTACGAGCAGTACTTC. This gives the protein CASRGTAYEQYF.

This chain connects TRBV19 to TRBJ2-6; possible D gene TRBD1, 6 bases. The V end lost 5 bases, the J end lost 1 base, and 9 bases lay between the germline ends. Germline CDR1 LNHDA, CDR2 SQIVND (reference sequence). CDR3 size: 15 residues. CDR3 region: CASSGQTSGANVLTF. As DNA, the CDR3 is TGTGCCAGTAGTGGACAGACATCTGGGGCCAACGTCCTGACTTTC.

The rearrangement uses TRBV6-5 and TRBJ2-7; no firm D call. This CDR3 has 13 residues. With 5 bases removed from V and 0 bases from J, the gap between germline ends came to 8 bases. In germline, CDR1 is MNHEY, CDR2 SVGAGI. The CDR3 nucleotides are TGTGCCAGCAGTGTACCCAACTCCTACGAGCAGTACTTC. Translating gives CASSVPNSYEQYF.

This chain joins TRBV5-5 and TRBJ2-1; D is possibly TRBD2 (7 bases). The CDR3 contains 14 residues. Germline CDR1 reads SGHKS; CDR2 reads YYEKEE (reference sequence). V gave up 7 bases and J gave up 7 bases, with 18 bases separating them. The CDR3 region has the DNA TGTGCCAGCGACCTCTGGGGAGGGGGGAATGAGCAGTTCTTC. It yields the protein CASDLWGGGNEQFF.